The 29 T cell receptor beta chains below were found in one sample sequenced in a study of response to subunit inactivated influenza vaccine. TCRdb analysed the RT-PCR reads with MiXCR anew, one entry per CDR3 protein. Of over 650,000 distinct CDR3 sequences listed, approximately 17% are singletons. Sample: PBMCs from blood, taken 5 days after vaccination. The receptors were sampled from a man in his fifties or sixties who received an inactivated influenza vaccine.

This clonotype was seen more than once but under ten times. The rearrangement joins TRBV10-3 to TRBJ1-6, with 11 bases lining up with TRBD1. Germline CDR1 is ENHRY and CDR2 is SYGVKD. The CDR3 runs to 15 residues. The V gene end was trimmed by 3 bases and the J gene end by 10 bases; junction bases not matched to a gene: 5. CDR3 bases: TGTGCCATCAGTGACCAGGGACAGGGGGAGTCACCCCTCCACTTT. This translates into CAISDQGQGESPLHF.

The chain combines TRBV7-8 with TRBJ1-3; D is undetermined. From germline, CDR1 is SGHVS and CDR2 FQNEAQ. CDR3 size: 19 residues. Trimming shortened V by 4 bases and J by 3 bases, and 25 bases separated the two germline ends. DNA of the CDR3: TGTGCCAGCAGCTCCCCCTCCGGAAGATTTATGGAATTTGGAAACACCATATATTTT. Residues: CASSSPSGRFMEFGNTIYF.

To note about this clonotype: The CDR3 does not end in the conserved phenylalanine or tryptophan, so this is likely a read error. The DNA is omitted, as the CDR3 cannot be located on it reliably, and the CDR3 follows TCRdb's listing. The J gene is TRBJ2-1, the V gene TRBV20-1; the table's D gene call, TRBD2, was not cross checked with the DNA. Germline V gives CDR1 DFQATT, CDR2 SNEGSKA (reference sequence). The CDR3 is made up of 11 amino acids, end residues included. The CDR3 loop is CSAGLSGGGFI.

This clonotype was picked up many times. The chain carries TRBV10-3 and TRBJ2-7; D could derive from TRBD1 or TRBD2 (5 bases each). Germline-derived CDR1 and CDR2 are ENHRY and SYGVKD. Trimming left V 10 bases short and J 4 bases short, with 17 bases between. This CDR3 is 13 amino acids long. CDR3 coding DNA: TGTGCCAACTCCGGGACGGATTTTTACGAGCAGTACTTC. It translates to CANSGTDFYEQYF.

This clonotype was counted many times. The rearrangement uses TRBV20-1 and TRBJ1-6; TRBD1 matches 7 bases. The CDR3 is 16 amino acids. V lost 0 bases and J lost 6; bases outside the gene matches: 8. Germline values: CDR1 DFQATT, CDR2 SNEGSKA (reference sequence). The CDR3 sequence: CSAREANRGANSPLHF. CDR3 in DNA: TGCAGTGCTAGAGAAGCTAACAGGGGCGCTAATTCACCCCTCCACTTT.

The chain recombines TRBV28 with TRBJ2-7; tentative D call: TRBD1 (6 bases). The CDR3 totals 14 residues. Germline values: CDR1 MDHEN, CDR2 SYDVKM. Trimming took 6 bases from V and 5 from J, leaving 17 bases between them. CDR3 coding DNA: TGTGCCAGCAGAGGGACACCAGGTCAGGACGAGCAGTACTTC. As protein: CASRGTPGQDEQYF.

The rearrangement links TRBV29-1 to TRBJ2-2; D perhaps matches TRBD1 (6 bases). Germline CDR1 is SQVTM and CDR2 is ANQGSEA. The CDR3 is 13 amino acids. V dropped 8 bases and J dropped 4 bases, with 14 bases sitting between them. The CDR3 protein is CSIQGGSTGELFF. CDR3 in DNA: TGCAGCATTCAAGGGGGTAGCACCGGGGAGCTGTTTTTT.

This clonotype was seen a handful of times. This chain joins TRBV11-2 and TRBJ2-7; D assignment may be TRBD1 or TRBD2 (6 bases each). V shed 3 bases and J shed 3 bases, with 15 bases lying between them. The CDR3 spans 15 residues. Germline CDR1 reads SGHAT; CDR2 reads FQNNGV. CDR3 nucleotide sequence: TGTGCCAGCAGCTTCCCAACCGGGGGACACTACGAGCAGTACTTC. Translating gives CASSFPTGGHYEQYF.

This chain uses TRBV5-5 with TRBJ1-5; 9 nucleotides agree with TRBD1. Trimming at V came to 4 bases and at J to 2 bases, leaving 4 bases not matched to a gene. The germline CDR1 and CDR2 sequences are SGHKS and YYEKEE (reference sequence). This CDR3 spans 15 amino acids. DNA of the CDR3: TGTGCCAGCAGCCTCCGGGACAGGGGCAATCAGCCCCAGCATTTT. Its translation is CASSLRDRGNQPQHF.

This clonotype has just a few counts. J is TRBJ2-7 and V is TRBV7-8; 7 bases match TRBD2. The junction had 16 bases not matched to a gene; V was cut back by 5 bases and J by 6 bases. There are 16 residues in the CDR3. Germline CDR1 is SGHVS and CDR2 is FQNEAQ. CDR3 region: CASSPIGGGPLVEQYF. The CDR3 nucleotides are TGTGCCAGCAGCCCCATTGGGGGAGGGCCTCTGGTCGAGCAGTACTTC. The complete variable domain, with remaining parts taken from reference TRBV7-8 and TRBJ2-7, reads GAGVSQSPRYKVAKRGQDVALRCDPISGHVSLFWYQQALGQGPEFLTYFQNEAQLDKSGLPSDRFFAERPEGSVSTLKIQRTQQEDSAVYLCASSPIGGGPLVEQYFGPGTRLTVT.

The V call is TRBV6-2 or TRBV6-3, the J call TRBJ2-2, with 9 bases that match TRBD1. CDR1 and CDR2 (germline): MNHEY, SVGEGT. With V trimmed by 0 bases and J by 5 bases, 4 bases remained unmatched. CDR3 size: 16 residues. Written as DNA, the CDR3 is TGTGCCAGCAGTTACTCGGACAGGGGTCGTACCGGGGAGCTGTTTTTT. Its translation: CASSYSDRGRTGELFF.

The chain uses TRBV20-1 and TRBJ1-1; 7 positions agree with TRBD1. CDR1 and CDR2 from the germline V gene are DFQATT and SNEGSKA (reference sequence). The junction had 5 bases not matched to a gene; V was cut back by 6 bases and J by 4 bases. The CDR3 spans 12 residues. The CDR3: CSAITGATEAFF. Written as DNA, the CDR3 is TGCAGTGCAATCACAGGGGCCACTGAAGCTTTCTTT.

This chain uses TRBV7-8 with TRBJ1-5, with D possibly being TRBD1 (6 bases). The CDR3 totals 15 residues. The germline CDR1 and CDR2 sequences are SGHVS and FQNEAQ. The V and J ends lost 5 bases and 7 bases respectively, with 18 bases between them. CDR3 protein: CASSQGLGGGQPQHF. CDR3 coding DNA: TGTGCCAGCAGCCAAGGCCTGGGGGGCGGGCAGCCCCAGCATTTT.

The chain recombines TRBV13 with TRBJ2-7, with 10 bases identical to TRBD2. The germline V gene encodes CDR1 PRHDT and CDR2 FYEKMQ (reference sequence). This CDR3 is 20 amino acids long. Trimming at V came to 4 bases and at J to 1 base, leaving 19 bases not matched to a gene. The CDR3 sequence: CASSSRELLPSGSGSYEQYF. The CDR3 DNA reads as TGTGCCAGCAGCTCCCGGGAGCTACTTCCTAGCGGGAGTGGGTCCTACGAGCAGTACTTC. The full variable domain, its missing parts supplied by reference TRBV13 and TRBJ2-7, is AAGVIQSPRHLIKEKRETATLKCYPIPRHDTVYWYQQGPGQDPQFLISFYEKMQSDKGSIPDRFSAQQFSDYHSELNMSSLELGDSALYFCASSSRELLPSGSGSYEQYFGPGTRLTVT.

This chain uses TRBV20-1 with TRBJ2-1; TRBD2 matches 15 bases. The germline CDR1 and CDR2 sequences are DFQATT and SNEGSKA (reference sequence). V lost 0 bases to trimming and J lost 5 bases; unmatched junction nucleotides: 8. This CDR3 has 18 residues. The CDR3 spells CSARDQGLAGGRHNEQFF. The CDR3 DNA sequence: TGCAGTGCTAGAGATCAGGGACTAGCGGGAGGCAGACACAATGAGCAGTTCTTC.

J is TRBJ1-6 and V is TRBV12-3 or TRBV12-4; TRBD1 matches 10 bases. V was pared by 1 base and J by 9 bases, with 0 bases of the junction left unmatched. This CDR3 region has 14 residues. In DNA form, the CDR3 reads TGTGCCAGCAGTTTAGGGACAGGGGGTTCACCCCTCCACTTT. It yields the protein CASSLGTGGSPLHF.

V usage is TRBV29-1 and J usage is TRBJ2-3; 12 nucleotides line up with TRBD2. V lost 6 bases to trimming and J lost 0 bases; unmatched junction nucleotides: 4. Germline CDR1 reads SQVTM; CDR2 reads ANQGSEA. This CDR3 is built from 15 residues. The CDR3 reads CSVRTSGTSTDTQYF. CDR3 DNA sequence: TGCAGCGTGAGGACTAGCGGGACCAGCACAGATACGCAGTATTTT.

The V call is TRBV20-1, the J call TRBJ2-1; the match to TRBD2 covers 10 bases. This CDR3 comprises 17 residues. CDR1 is DFQATT and CDR2 is SNEGSKA in the germline V gene (reference sequence). With 3 bases clipped from V and 2 bases from J, the junction kept 10 bases outside the gene matches. The CDR3, as DNA: TGCAGTGCTAGCCCCCTAGCGGGAGTGATGGCCTACAATGAGCAGTTCTTC. Its translation is CSASPLAGVMAYNEQFF.

CDR3 coding DNA: TGTGCCAGCAGTTTGGGGGAGGGCCTGTCAGATACGCAGTATTTT. Its translation: CASSLGEGLSDTQYF. The J gene is TRBJ2-3, the V gene TRBV12-3 or TRBV12-4; 7 bases match TRBD2. The CDR3 is 15 residues long. Germline trimming cut 3 bases from V and 4 bases from J; bases unmatched to any gene: 7.

This clonotype was counted between two and nine times. J is TRBJ1-1 and V is TRBV5-1; no firm D call. Germline CDR1 SGHRS, CDR2 YFSETQ. The CDR3 consists of 15 residues. Trimming removed 0 bases at V and 1 base at J, with 10 bases between. The CDR3 here is CASSLGSLKNTEAFF. DNA for the CDR3: TGCGCCAGCAGCTTGGGTTCTCTTAAGAACACTGAAGCTTTCTTT.

The rearrangement uses TRBV6-1 and TRBJ2-2, with TRBD1 matching over 7 bases. CDR1 and CDR2 from the germline V gene are MNHNS and SASEGT. The ends lost 1 base at V and 4 bases at J; junction bases unmatched: 18. The CDR3 loop spans 20 amino acids. The CDR3 is CASSEVRFGQDEKGTGELFF. CDR3 coding DNA: TGTGCCAGCAGTGAAGTCCGCTTCGGACAGGACGAAAAGGGCACCGGGGAGCTGTTTTTT.

The V call is TRBV27, the J call TRBJ2-1, with 8 bases matching TRBD1. This CDR3 has 12 residues. The germline gives CDR1 MNHEY, CDR2 SMNVEV (reference sequence). Unmatched junction bases numbered 3, after V lost 2 bases and J lost 12 bases. For the CDR3, the DNA is TGTGCCAGCAGTTTAAGGGGGACAGGGCAGTTCTTC. This encodes CASSLRGTGQFF.

This rearrangement joins TRBV20-1 to TRBJ2-1; D perhaps matches TRBD2 (6 bases). Germline V gene data show CDR1 as DFQATT and CDR2 as SNEGSKA (reference sequence). This CDR3 is 13 amino acids long. Trimming removed 5 bases from V and 1 base from J, with 9 bases in between. For the CDR3, the DNA is TGCAGTGCTCCTGGAGGGTCCTACAATGAGCAGTTCTTC. Its protein product is CSAPGGSYNEQFF.

A few counts support this clonotype. V is TRBV7-9 and J is TRBJ2-7, with D maybe TRBD2 (5 bases). V dropped 3 bases and J dropped 5 bases, with 8 bases sitting between them. The germline V gene has CDR1 SEHNR and CDR2 FQNEAQ (reference sequence). This CDR3 has 12 residues. CDR3 region: CASSFGVDEQYF. The DNA for the CDR3 is TGTGCCAGCAGCTTCGGGGTTGACGAGCAGTACTTC. Based on the CDR3 plus reference TRBV7-9 and TRBJ2-7, the full variable domain is DTGVSQNPRHKITKRGQNVTFRCDPISEHNRLYWYRQTLGQGPEFLTYFQNEAQLEKSRLLSDRFSAERPKGSFSTLEIQRTEQGDSAMYLCASSFGVDEQYFGPGTRLTVT.

This clonotype was observed at least ten times. The chain links TRBV11-1 to TRBJ2-1, with 10 bases that match TRBD2. There are 19 residues in the CDR3. The V gene's germline CDR1 is SGHAT and CDR2 FQDESV (reference sequence). V lost 5 bases to trimming and J lost 3 bases; unmatched junction nucleotides: 16. The chain's CDR3 is CASSPTSGIGLGFYNEQFF. Here the CDR3 DNA reads TGTGCCAGCAGCCCCACTAGCGGGATCGGTCTCGGGTTCTACAATGAGCAGTTCTTC.

The chain uses TRBV7-8 and TRBJ2-7, with 8 nucleotides matching TRBD2. With V trimmed by 3 bases and J by 3 bases, 10 bases remained unmatched. Germline V CDR1 and CDR2: SGHVS, FQNEAQ. The CDR3 covers 16 residues. CDR3 DNA sequence: TGTGCCAGCAGCTTGGGAATAGCGGGAACTAACTACGAGCAGTACTTC. It specifies CASSLGIAGTNYEQYF.

This clonotype occurred many times. The rearrangement links TRBV7-9 to TRBJ2-3; perhaps TRBD2 as D (5 bases). Trimming cost V 5 bases and J 0 bases, with 12 bases left between them. CDR3 length: 15 amino acids. Germline CDR1 is SEHNR and CDR2 is FQNEAQ (reference sequence). The CDR3 nucleotides are TGTGCCAGCAGCCCCCTCGGCGGGAGCACAGATACGCAGTATTTT. As protein: CASSPLGGSTDTQYF. The full variable domain, its missing parts supplied by reference TRBV7-9 and TRBJ2-3, is DTGVSQNPRHKITKRGQNVTFRCDPISEHNRLYWYRQTLGQGPEFLTYFQNEAQLEKSRLLSDRFSAERPKGSFSTLEIQRTEQGDSAMYLCASSPLGGSTDTQYFGPGTRLTVL.

The CDR3 nucleotides read TGTGCCAGCTCACCGAACTTCCTTAGCGGGACCGGGGAGCTGTTTTTT. Amino acid sequence: CASSPNFLSGTGELFF. The V and J genes are TRBV18 and TRBJ2-2; the match to TRBD2 covers 7 bases. This CDR3 region has 16 residues. From germline, CDR1 is KGHSH and CDR2 LQKENI. J was trimmed by 5 bases and V by 3 bases; bases with no gene match: 9.

This clonotype occurred many times. V and J are TRBV20-1 and TRBJ2-5; 8 nucleotides line up with TRBD1. The CDR3 consists of 14 residues. The J segment lost 3 bases and the V segment lost 4 bases, leaving 7 bases of the junction unmatched. Germline V gene sequence: CDR1 DFQATT, CDR2 SNEGSKA (reference sequence). For the CDR3, the DNA is TGCAGTGCTACCCTCCCGACAGGGGAAGAGACCCAGTACTTC. This sequence encodes CSATLPTGEETQYF.